The rows below give T cell receptor beta chains drawn from one sample of a study of cytomegalovirus exposure and HLA in healthy donors. The protocol was immunoSEQ multiplex PCR, while the TCRdb copy is restricted to in-frame clones and leaves out a portion. The sample has about 140,000 clones; about 84% are singletons. Source material: PBMCs. Source of these receptors: a man between 45 and 60 years old in good health and CMV-seronegative. The CDR3 runs from the conserved cysteine through the conserved F or W. The order of the fields is V gene, CDR3 length, J gene, D gene, CDR3 protein, CDR3 DNA. D genes are given only for firm matches.

v_gene: TRBV5-4
len: 20
j_gene: TRBJ2-2
d_gene: TRBD2
CDR3aa: CASSIPSGRASGANTGELFF
CDR3nt: TGTGCCAGCAGCATACCTAGCGGGAGGGCCTCTGGGGCGAACACCGGGGAGCTGTTTTTT

v_gene: TRBV5-1
len: 16
j_gene: TRBJ2-2
d_gene: TRBD1
CDR3aa: CASSRGTGSNTGELFF
CDR3nt: TGCGCCAGCAGCCGAGGGACAGGGAGTAACACCGGGGAGCTGTTTTTT

v_gene: TRBV7-6
len: 14
j_gene: TRBJ2-3
d_gene: TRBD2
CDR3aa: CASSRTSGTDTQYF
CDR3nt: TGTGCCAGCAGCCGGACTAGCGGCACAGATACGCAGTATTTT

v_gene: TRBV5-1
len: 14
j_gene: TRBJ2-7
d_gene: .
CDR3aa: CASSLTESSVGQYF
CDR3nt: TGCGCCAGCAGCTTGACAGAGTCTTCGGTCGGGCAGTACTTC

v_gene: TRBV6-5
len: 13
j_gene: TRBJ1-5
d_gene: .
CDR3aa: CASRGQLNQPQHF
CDR3nt: TGTGCCAGCCGAGGACAGCTCAATCAGCCCCAGCATTTT

v_gene: TRBV28
len: 16
j_gene: TRBJ2-1
d_gene: TRBD2
CDR3aa: CATLSREGGSYNEQFF
CDR3nt: TGTGCCACCCTGAGTAGGGAGGGAGGTTCCTACAATGAGCAGTTCTTC

v_gene: TRBV4-1
len: 16
j_gene: TRBJ1-2
d_gene: TRBD1
CDR3aa: CASSPPGGGGNYGYTF
CDR3nt: TGCGCCAGCAGCCCACCAGGGGGCGGTGGTAACTATGGCTACACCTTC

v_gene: TRBV28
len: 13
j_gene: TRBJ2-1
d_gene: .
CDR3aa: CASSLLPDNEQFF
CDR3nt: TGTGCCAGCAGTTTGCTACCTGACAATGAGCAGTTCTTC

v_gene: TRBV7-9
len: 13
j_gene: TRBJ2-7
d_gene: .
CDR3aa: CASSPTNEYEQYF
CDR3nt: TGTGCCAGCAGCCCGACAAACGAGTACGAGCAGTACTTC

v_gene: TRBV6-5
len: 14
j_gene: TRBJ2-7
d_gene: .
CDR3aa: CASSYNAGPYEQYF
CDR3nt: TGTGCCAGCAGTTACAACGCAGGGCCCTACGAGCAGTACTTC

v_gene: TRBV4-2
len: 13
j_gene: TRBJ1-1
d_gene: TRBD1
CDR3aa: CASSHGQGPEAFF
CDR3nt: TGTGCCAGCAGCCACGGACAGGGCCCCGAAGCTTTCTTT